Below are 6 T cell receptor beta chains sequenced from a single sample in a study of CD8+ T cells in alopecia areata. Extraction of RNA preceded its reverse transcription into cDNA, which served as the sequencing template. TCRdb's copy holds only in-frame clones and misses some; the assay was immunoSEQ multiplex PCR. Counted here are 150,000 to 200,000 clones, 40% to 65% occurring once; the ten biggest clones make up 10% to 12%. Indicated treatment: oral pan-JAK inhibitor, 5-10 mg twice daily. The material was CD8+ T cells sorted from blood, obtained at week 24, from a patient treated with tofacitinib. Every receptor here comes from a human donor with alopecia areata.

The chain links TRBV4-3 to TRBJ1-5; maybe TRBD1 (6 bases). CDR1 LGHNA and CDR2 YSLEER come from the germline V gene. The CDR3 loop spans 16 amino acids. The V end lost 0 bases, the J end lost 5 bases, and 14 bases lay between the germline ends. CDR3 amino acids: CASSQELQGGDQPQHF. CDR3 sequence (DNA): TGCGCCAGCAGCCAAGAGCTACAGGGAGGGGATCAGCCCCAGCATTTT.

The chain has TRBV7-6 and TRBJ2-3; 9 positions match TRBD1. Trimming removed 7 bases from V and 5 bases from J; junction bases left unmatched: 7. The CDR3 is 14 amino acids. Germline V gives CDR1 SGHVS, CDR2 FNYEAQ. The CDR3 reads CASTPGQGRDTQYF. The CDR3 region has the DNA TGTGCCAGCACCCCGGGACAGGGCCGAGATACGCAGTATTTT.

The chain recombines TRBV29-1 with TRBJ2-3; D not resolved. V lost 1 base and J 3 bases, leaving 17 bases between the germline ends. The CDR3 is made up of 16 amino acids. CDR1 and CDR2 (germline): SQVTM, ANQGSEA. The CDR3 DNA reads as TGCAGCGTTGAAGCCCTACCTGGAACGAAGACAGATACGCAGTATTTT. The encoded protein is CSVEALPGTKTDTQYF.

This sequence joins TRBV27 and TRBJ2-3; a weak D match, TRBD1 (6 bases). Germline CDR1 and CDR2: MNHEY and SMNVEV (reference sequence). Trimming left V 5 bases short and J 12 bases short, with 15 bases between. CDR3 length: 12 residues. DNA of the CDR3: TGTGCCAGCAGTCCAACAGGGAACGCACAGTATTTT. This translates into CASSPTGNAQYF.

The genes are TRBV18 and TRBJ2-3; 9 bases align to TRBD2. Per germline, CDR1 KGHSH and CDR2 LQKENI. V lost 0 bases to trimming and J lost 5 bases; unmatched junction nucleotides: 9. The CDR3 runs 17 residues. Here the CDR3 reads CASSPPIAGDRGDTQYF. CDR3 nucleotides: TGTGCCAGCTCACCACCGATAGCGGGGGATCGTGGAGATACGCAGTATTTT.

Regarding this clone: One end of the junction varies from germline; a read error may be responsible. The chain joins TRBV29-1 to TRBJ1-1; D perhaps matches TRBD1 (6 bases). Germline assignment: CDR1 SQVTM and CDR2 ANQGSEA. This CDR3 has 12 residues. The CDR3 DNA follows: TGCAGCGTGGAACCGGGCCGAGGGGGGTTCAACTTT. Encoded protein: CSVEPGRGGFNF.